Listed below are T cell receptor beta chains from one sample, sequenced in a study of T cells in Graves' hyperthyroidism and ophthalmopathy. TCRdb redid the calling of the multiplex PCR reads with MiXCR, one entry per CDR3 protein. Found here are about 290,000 distinct CDR3 sequences, roughly a fifth of them singletons; the top ten hold under 45%. Material for sequencing was blood. The receptors originated from a man in his fifties or sixties with Graves' ophthalmopathy. CDR3s include the opening cysteine and the closing phenylalanine or tryptophan. The order of the fields is V gene, clone size, D gene, J gene, CDR3 length, CDR3 protein, CDR3 DNA. The D gene is left open where the match is weak. A row's size may be missing; if present it is once, few, many or a size class.

TRBV6-6,few,TRBD1,TRBJ1-2,14,CASSYDRGTYGYTF,TGTGCCAGCAGTTACGACAGGGGCACCTATGGCTACACCTTC
TRBV6-1,few,.,TRBJ2-7,13,CASALSRDGEQYF,TGTGCCAGCGCATTAAGCAGGGATGGAGAGCAGTACTTC
TRBV15,few,.,TRBJ1-5,16,CATSRDSGGRNQPQHF,TGTGCCACCAGCAGAGATTCGGGGGGGCGCAATCAGCCCCAGCATTTT
TRBV9,.,.,TRBJ2-3,15,CASTRDVGEADTQYF,TGTGCCAGCACCCGGGACGTTGGGGAGGCAGATACGCAGTATTTT
TRBV20-1,many,.,TRBJ1-2,13,CSARDPELRGYTF,TGCAGTGCTAGAGACCCCGAGTTACGCGGCTACACCTTC
TRBV2,many,.,TRBJ2-1,13,CASMSATYNEQFF,TGTGCCAGCATGAGCGCCACCTACAATGAGCAGTTCTTC
TRBV2,many,.,TRBJ2-7,11,CASSTKYEQYF,TGTGCCAGCAGTACAAAGTACGAGCAGTACTTC
TRBV2,.,.,TRBJ1-3,14,CASSRDISGNTIYF,TGTGCCAGCAGTAGGGACATCTCTGGAAACACCATATATTTT
TRBV2,many,.,TRBJ1-1,14,CASSEALSYTEAFF,TGTGCCAGCAGTGAAGCGCTTTCGTACACTGAAGCTTTCTTT
TRBV20-1,few,TRBD2,TRBJ2-1,16,CSAQSSGSIPSNEQFF,TGCAGTGCGCAATCTAGCGGGAGTATTCCCTCCAATGAGCAGTTCTTC
TRBV2,many,.,TRBJ2-3,14,CASSGGTPPDTQYF,TGTGCCAGCAGTGGAGGGACCCCCCCAGATACGCAGTATTTT
TRBV5-6,few,.,TRBJ1-4,14,CASSLGEPHEKLFF,TGTGCCAGCAGCTTGGGAGAACCACATGAAAAACTGTTTTTT
TRBV19,.,.,TRBJ1-5,15,CASSQTGSSNQPQHF,TGTGCCAGTAGTCAGACAGGTTCTAGCAATCAGCCCCAGCATTTT
TRBV20-1,many,TRBD2,TRBJ2-3,14,CSAPTSGPTNTQYF,TGCAGTGCTCCAACTAGCGGCCCCACGAATACGCAGTATTTT
TRBV9,few,TRBD1,TRBJ2-7,16,CASSVEDRGSSYEQYF,TGTGCCAGCAGCGTAGAAGACAGGGGAAGCTCCTACGAGCAGTACTTC
TRBV12-3/TRBV12-4,few,.,TRBJ1-2,13,CASSLTGLRGYTF,TGTGCCAGCAGTTTGACGGGCCTGCGGGGCTACACCTTC
TRBV7-9,.,TRBD2,TRBJ2-7,14,CASSHSGRWYEQYF,TGTGCCAGCAGCCATAGCGGGAGATGGTACGAGCAGTACTTC
TRBV28,many,TRBD2,TRBJ2-1,16,CASSQFGGTPNNEQFF,TGTGCCAGCAGTCAATTCGGGGGGACTCCGAACAATGAGCAGTTCTTC
TRBV6-2/TRBV6-3,.,TRBD2,TRBJ2-1,16,CASSYTSGLSYNEQFF,TGTGCCAGCAGTTACACTAGCGGGCTCTCCTACAATGAGCAGTTCTTC
TRBV6-1,many,TRBD1,TRBJ2-7,14,CASSVGQGVFEQYF,TGTGCCAGCAGTGTGGGACAGGGTGTTTTCGAGCAGTACTTC
TRBV5-5,few,.,TRBJ2-6,15,CASSIEDTGKGVLTF,TGTGCCAGCAGCATTGAGGATACAGGGAAAGGCGTCCTGACTTTC
TRBV28,many,TRBD1,TRBJ1-2,15,CASSFSPGQGHGYTF,TGTGCCAGCAGCTTCTCCCCGGGACAGGGGCATGGCTACACCTTC
TRBV19,few,.,TRBJ1-1,14,CASSLNTPSPEAFF,TGTGCCAGTAGTCTCAACACTCCCAGCCCTGAAGCTTTCTTT
TRBV28,many,.,TRBJ1-2,13,CASSKPVLRGYTF,TGTGCCAGCAGTAAACCCGTGCTGCGGGGCTACACCTTC
TRBV3-1,many,TRBD2,TRBJ2-4,15,CASSLQAGRGNIQYF,TGTGCCAGCAGCCTCCAAGCGGGACGGGGAAACATTCAGTACTTC
TRBV7-9,many,TRBD2,TRBJ2-3,14,CASSPGLPGDTQYF,TGTGCCAGCAGCCCGGGACTACCGGGAGATACGCAGTATTTT
TRBV7-2,few,TRBD2,TRBJ2-3,15,CASSFGGTSGRGKYF,TGTGCCAGCAGCTTCGGGGGGACTAGCGGGAGAGGAAAGTATTTT
TRBV5-6,few,.,TRBJ1-5,15,CASSCESNSNQPQHF,TGTGCCAGCAGCTGCGAGAGTAATAGCAATCAGCCCCAGCATTTT
TRBV5-1,many,TRBD1,TRBJ1-5,15,CASSLDGQGNQPQHF,TGCGCCAGCAGCTTGGACGGACAGGGCAATCAGCCCCAGCATTTT
TRBV28,.,.,TRBJ2-5,13,CASSSGAQETQYF,TGTGCCAGCAGTTCCGGGGCCCAAGAGACCCAGTACTTC
TRBV19,.,.,TRBJ2-4,15,CASSIFGGGANIQYF,TGTGCCAGTAGTATATTCGGCGGCGGGGCAAACATTCAGTACTTC
TRBV5-1,.,TRBD2,TRBJ2-2,17,CASSLGPSGANTGELFF,TGCGCCAGCAGCTTGGGGCCTAGCGGGGCAAACACCGGGGAGCTGTTTTTT
TRBV12-3/TRBV12-4,few,.,TRBJ1-3,17,CASSFWQGSPSGNTIYF,TGTGCCAGCAGTTTTTGGCAGGGGTCCCCCTCTGGAAACACCATATATTTT
TRBV19,.,.,TRBJ2-1,17,CASSIETSLGSYNEQFF,TGTGCCAGTAGTATAGAGACCAGCTTAGGCTCCTACAATGAGCAGTTCTTC
TRBV28,many,.,TRBJ2-3,15,CASSSPAGGMDTQYF,TGTGCCAGCAGTTCCCCCGCAGGGGGGATGGATACGCAGTATTTT
TRBV24-1,.,TRBD2,TRBJ2-1,15,CATSDSLAERNEQFF,TGTGCCACCAGTGATTCTCTAGCGGAGCGCAATGAGCAGTTCTTC
TRBV20-1,many,.,TRBJ2-7,14,CSARVTTPSYEQYF,TGCAGTGCTAGAGTAACTACCCCCTCCTACGAGCAGTACTTC
TRBV2,.,TRBD2,TRBJ2-1,15,CASSVTSGTNNEQFF,TGTGCCAGCAGTGTCACTAGCGGGACAAACAATGAGCAGTTCTTC
TRBV2,.,TRBD2,TRBJ2-7,14,CASSELAGEYEQYF,TGTGCCAGCAGTGAACTAGCGGGAGAATACGAGCAGTACTTC
TRBV7-3,.,.,TRBJ1-6,15,CASSLIAGEGSPLHF,TGTGCCAGCAGCTTAATTGCCGGGGAGGGTTCACCCCTCCACTTT
TRBV24-1,.,.,TRBJ2-3,15,CATSDQGRGTDTQYF,TGTGCCACCAGTGACCAGGGTCGCGGCACAGATACGCAGTATTTT
TRBV10-3,few,.,TRBJ2-1,14,CAISRDPGDFEQFF,TGTGCCATCAGCCGGGACCCAGGGGACTTTGAGCAGTTCTTC
TRBV7-3,many,.,TRBJ2-1,11,CASRGVNEQFF,TGTGCCAGCAGGGGGGTCAATGAGCAGTTCTTC
TRBV29-1,few,.,TRBJ2-1,14,CSVGSPPPVNEQFF,TGCAGCGTTGGAAGTCCCCCCCCCGTCAATGAGCAGTTCTTC
TRBV7-2,.,TRBD2,TRBJ2-7,13,CASSWGLAYEQYF,TGTGCCAGCAGCTGGGGACTAGCCTACGAGCAGTACTTC
TRBV6-1,.,TRBD1,TRBJ1-1,13,CASSKGQGVEAFF,TGTGCCAGCAGCAAGGGACAGGGGGTTGAAGCTTTCTTT
TRBV20-1,.,TRBD2,TRBJ2-1,17,CSARNKARRGLHNEQFF,TGCAGTGCTAGAAATAAAGCGAGAAGGGGACTACACAATGAGCAGTTCTTC
TRBV11-3,many,.,TRBJ2-7,14,CASSLSGYSYEQYF,TGTGCCAGCAGCTTGTCTGGTTATAGCTACGAGCAGTACTTC
TRBV20-1,many,.,TRBJ2-7,14,CSASPGGRVYEQYF,TGCAGTGCTAGTCCCGGGGGCAGGGTCTACGAGCAGTACTTC
TRBV3-1,many,.,TRBJ2-7,15,CASSQDPAVTYEQYF,TGTGCCAGCAGCCAAGATCCTGCAGTAACCTACGAGCAGTACTTC
TRBV7-9,few,TRBD2,TRBJ2-1,17,CASSGASGRLTYNEQFF,TGTGCCAGCAGTGGGGCTAGCGGGAGGCTAACCTACAATGAGCAGTTCTTC